These T cell receptor beta chains were read from a single sample in a study of T cell repertoires in cytomegalovirus infection. TCRdb reanalysed the reads using MiXCR and keeps one entry per CDR3 protein. This repertoire shows a few hundred thousand distinct CDR3 sequences, about a quarter found once; its top ten account for roughly 13%. The sample consisted of PBMCs. The receptors originated from a human donor in good health (CMV status not recorded). Some clones in this sample may be carry-over from other donors' samples. The CDR3 runs from the conserved cysteine through the conserved F or W. Each record gives: clone size, D gene, V gene, J gene, CDR3 DNA, CDR3 protein. The D gene is left open where the match is weak. Rows give clone size only sometimes, using once, few, many, or a class for an expanded clone.

clone size: NA
D gene: NA
V gene: TRBV4-3
J gene: TRBJ2-2
CDR3 DNA: TGCGCCAGCAGCCAAGATCATCGGACAGAGACCGGGGAGCTGTTTTTT
CDR3 protein: CASSQDHRTETGELFF

clone size: few
D gene: NA
V gene: TRBV5-4
J gene: TRBJ2-1
CDR3 DNA: TGTGCCAGCAGCCACAGGAGGGTAGCCTACAATGAGCAGTTCTTC
CDR3 protein: CASSHRRVAYNEQFF

clone size: NA
D gene: NA
V gene: TRBV7-6
J gene: TRBJ1-5
CDR3 DNA: TGTGCCAGCAGCTTAGCCCCGGGCAATCAGCCCCAGCATTTT
CDR3 protein: CASSLAPGNQPQHF

clone size: few
D gene: NA
V gene: TRBV7-9
J gene: TRBJ2-1
CDR3 DNA: TGTGCCAGCAGCTTAGTTAGTTCGGAACTGAGGAGCAATGAGCAGTTCTTC
CDR3 protein: CASSLVSSELRSNEQFF

clone size: NA
D gene: TRBD1
V gene: TRBV12-3/TRBV12-4
J gene: TRBJ1-1
CDR3 DNA: TGTGCCAGCAGTTTTGGTCAGGGGGCAAGTACTGAAGCTTTCTTT
CDR3 protein: CASSFGQGASTEAFF

clone size: NA
D gene: NA
V gene: TRBV7-9
J gene: TRBJ2-1
CDR3 DNA: TGTGCCAGCAGCCCACGCGGGGACTACAATGAGCAGTTCTTC
CDR3 protein: CASSPRGDYNEQFF

clone size: few
D gene: TRBD2
V gene: TRBV5-6
J gene: TRBJ2-5
CDR3 DNA: TGTGCCAGCAGCTTGGCCGGGGGGGCCAGGTCTCAGTACTTC
CDR3 protein: CASSLAGGARSQYF

clone size: NA
D gene: TRBD1
V gene: TRBV28
J gene: TRBJ1-2
CDR3 DNA: TGTGCCAGCACTGAATTTGGGACAGGGGCTGGCTACACCTTC
CDR3 protein: CASTEFGTGAGYTF

clone size: NA
D gene: NA
V gene: TRBV7-9
J gene: TRBJ1-1
CDR3 DNA: TGTGCCAGCAGCGCGGGGGGTAGGGTCACTGAAGCTTTCTTT
CDR3 protein: CASSAGGRVTEAFF

clone size: NA
D gene: TRBD1
V gene: TRBV6-5
J gene: TRBJ2-1
CDR3 DNA: TGTGCCAGCAGCCTGACAGGGACATCACCGTTCTTC
CDR3 protein: CASSLTGTSPFF

clone size: NA
D gene: NA
V gene: TRBV12-3/TRBV12-4
J gene: TRBJ2-7
CDR3 DNA: TGTGCCAGCAGTTTTGGGGGGAACTCCTACGAGCAGTACTTC
CDR3 protein: CASSFGGNSYEQYF

clone size: NA
D gene: TRBD1
V gene: TRBV5-1
J gene: TRBJ1-1
CDR3 DNA: TGCGCCAGCAGCTCGGGACAGGGTAATCCTGAAGCTTTCTTT
CDR3 protein: CASSSGQGNPEAFF

clone size: NA
D gene: TRBD1
V gene: TRBV7-6
J gene: TRBJ2-5
CDR3 DNA: TGTGCCAGCAGCTCGGACAGGATGGGGACCCAGTACTTC
CDR3 protein: CASSSDRMGTQYF

clone size: NA
D gene: NA
V gene: TRBV7-8
J gene: TRBJ2-3
CDR3 DNA: TGTGCCAGCAGCTTAGCGCCGTCAGATACGCAGTATTTT
CDR3 protein: CASSLAPSDTQYF

clone size: NA
D gene: NA
V gene: TRBV29-1
J gene: TRBJ1-4
CDR3 DNA: TGCAGCGTGCGACGGGGAGGGGAAAAACTGTTTTTT
CDR3 protein: CSVRRGGEKLFF

clone size: few
D gene: TRBD2
V gene: TRBV20-1
J gene: TRBJ2-1
CDR3 DNA: TGCAGTGCTAGACCCCTACGACTAGCGGAGTTCTACAATGAGCAGTTCTTC
CDR3 protein: CSARPLRLAEFYNEQFF

clone size: NA
D gene: NA
V gene: TRBV20-1
J gene: TRBJ2-5
CDR3 DNA: TGCAGTGCTAGAGTGCAGCCCCAAGAGACCCAGTACTTC
CDR3 protein: CSARVQPQETQYF

clone size: few
D gene: NA
V gene: TRBV20-1
J gene: TRBJ2-6
CDR3 DNA: TGCAGTGCCCTCGGGAGTTCTGGGGCCAACGTCCTGACTTTC
CDR3 protein: CSALGSSGANVLTF

clone size: NA
D gene: TRBD2
V gene: TRBV11-3
J gene: TRBJ2-2
CDR3 DNA: TGTGCCAACAGCCCCGGGGGAGCGGGAGAGAACACCGGGGAGCTGTTTTTT
CDR3 protein: CANSPGGAGENTGELFF

clone size: few
D gene: NA
V gene: TRBV7-2
J gene: TRBJ1-6
CDR3 DNA: TGTGCCAGCAGCTCCCTCCTCGTCCTCAATTCACCCCTCCACTTT
CDR3 protein: CASSSLLVLNSPLHF

clone size: many
D gene: NA
V gene: TRBV7-2
J gene: TRBJ2-5
CDR3 DNA: TGTGCCAGCAGCTTAGGAGCAGGGGAAGAGACCCAGTACTTC
CDR3 protein: CASSLGAGEETQYF

clone size: few
D gene: NA
V gene: TRBV10-3
J gene: TRBJ2-2
CDR3 DNA: TGTGCCATCGGAGGGGGTGCGGACACCGGGGAGCTGTTTTTT
CDR3 protein: CAIGGGADTGELFF

clone size: NA
D gene: NA
V gene: TRBV10-3
J gene: TRBJ1-1
CDR3 DNA: TGTGCCATCAGTGGGGGGACGTCAAACCCTGAAGCTTTCTTT
CDR3 protein: CAISGGTSNPEAFF

clone size: few
D gene: NA
V gene: TRBV6-2/TRBV6-3
J gene: TRBJ2-3
CDR3 DNA: TGTGCCAGCAGTTACTCAAGCGTGGCAGATACGCAGTATTTT
CDR3 protein: CASSYSSVADTQYF

clone size: few
D gene: NA
V gene: TRBV11-3
J gene: TRBJ1-4
CDR3 DNA: TGTGCCAGCAGCGCGCCACAGAGTGGGGGTGAAAAACTGTTTTTT
CDR3 protein: CASSAPQSGGEKLFF

clone size: NA
D gene: TRBD1
V gene: TRBV7-2
J gene: TRBJ1-5
CDR3 DNA: TGTGCCAGCAGGGCCGGGACAGGGACCAATCAGCCCCAGCATTTT
CDR3 protein: CASRAGTGTNQPQHF

clone size: NA
D gene: TRBD1
V gene: TRBV10-1
J gene: TRBJ2-2
CDR3 DNA: TGCGCCAGCAGTGACGGGACAGGGGGCTCCGGGGAGCTGTTTTTT
CDR3 protein: CASSDGTGGSGELFF

clone size: few
D gene: NA
V gene: TRBV7-6
J gene: TRBJ2-3
CDR3 DNA: TGTGCCAGCAGCTTAGATCATCGGGCAGATACGCAGTATTTT
CDR3 protein: CASSLDHRADTQYF

clone size: NA
D gene: TRBD2
V gene: TRBV12-3/TRBV12-4
J gene: TRBJ2-3
CDR3 DNA: TGTGCCAGCAGTTTTAGCGGGATTTGGGATACGCAGTATTTT
CDR3 protein: CASSFSGIWDTQYF

clone size: many
D gene: NA
V gene: TRBV24-1
J gene: TRBJ2-6
CDR3 DNA: TGTGCCACCAGTGATGTACCCAAGGGGGGTGGGGCCAACGTCCTGACTTTC
CDR3 protein: CATSDVPKGGGANVLTF

clone size: few
D gene: TRBD1
V gene: TRBV28
J gene: TRBJ1-1
CDR3 DNA: TGTGCCATACGGGGACAGGTGGGGATTACTGAAGCTTTCTTT
CDR3 protein: CAIRGQVGITEAFF

clone size: NA
D gene: TRBD2
V gene: TRBV28
J gene: TRBJ2-6
CDR3 DNA: TGTGCCAGCAGTTCATCCGGGACTAGCGGCTCTGGGGCCAACGTCCTGACTTTC
CDR3 protein: CASSSSGTSGSGANVLTF

clone size: few
D gene: TRBD1
V gene: TRBV14
J gene: TRBJ1-6
CDR3 DNA: TGTGCCAGCAGCCCCGACAGGGCTGGGTCACCCCTCCACTTT
CDR3 protein: CASSPDRAGSPLHF

clone size: many
D gene: NA
V gene: TRBV7-8
J gene: TRBJ2-6
CDR3 DNA: TGTGCCAGCAGCTTATTCCGGGGCTATGGGGCCAACGTCCTGACTTTC
CDR3 protein: CASSLFRGYGANVLTF

clone size: few
D gene: NA
V gene: TRBV12-3/TRBV12-4
J gene: TRBJ1-3
CDR3 DNA: TGTGCCAGCAGTTTTGGGGCTCCTGGAAACACCATATATTTT
CDR3 protein: CASSFGAPGNTIYF

clone size: once
D gene: NA
V gene: TRBV19
J gene: TRBJ1-2
CDR3 DNA: TGTGCCAGTACCAATCCGGGGGAAGGCGGCTACACCTTC
CDR3 protein: CASTNPGEGGYTF

clone size: NA
D gene: NA
V gene: TRBV6-1
J gene: TRBJ1-1
CDR3 DNA: TGTGCCAGCAAATCGGGACCGGGATTGGGGAACACTGAAGCTTTCTTT
CDR3 protein: CASKSGPGLGNTEAFF

clone size: once
D gene: NA
V gene: TRBV6-2/TRBV6-3
J gene: TRBJ2-1
CDR3 DNA: TGTGCCAGCAGAGAGGGAGGAGAGCGGAATGAGCAGTTCTTC
CDR3 protein: CASREGGERNEQFF

clone size: few
D gene: NA
V gene: TRBV24-1
J gene: TRBJ1-1
CDR3 DNA: TGTGCCACCAGGGGCGTTGGGGGGGCTTTCTTT
CDR3 protein: CATRGVGGAFF

clone size: NA
D gene: TRBD1
V gene: TRBV4-3
J gene: TRBJ1-5
CDR3 DNA: TGCGCCAGCAGCTTGAACAGGGGTCAGCCCCAGCATTTT
CDR3 protein: CASSLNRGQPQHF

clone size: few
D gene: NA
V gene: TRBV7-9
J gene: TRBJ1-1
CDR3 DNA: TGTGCCAGCAGCCCGAGACAGGAGAGCACTGAAGCTTTCTTT
CDR3 protein: CASSPRQESTEAFF

clone size: few
D gene: NA
V gene: TRBV5-4
J gene: TRBJ2-2
CDR3 DNA: TGTGCCAGCAGCTTGGAACGTAGCCCAAACACCGGGGAGCTGTTTTTT
CDR3 protein: CASSLERSPNTGELFF